A single sample is the source of the 24 T cell receptor beta chains below, sequenced in a study of blood T cell repertoires in COVID-19. Generated by immunoSEQ multiplex PCR, the TCRdb table keeps only in-frame clones and is missing some. The profile covers about 230,000 clones, with around 83% appearing a single time and 7.4% taken by the ten largest. The sample comprised peripheral blood. These receptors originate from a woman aged 45 to 65 with acute or convalescent COVID-19.

This rearrangement joins TRBV19 to TRBJ2-1; D perhaps matches TRBD1 (5 bases). There are 16 residues in the CDR3. V was pared by 1 base and J by 2 bases, with 12 bases between. Germline values: CDR1 LNHDA, CDR2 SQIVND (reference sequence). The CDR3 DNA reads TGTGCCAGTAGTATAGTTTTTAAGGGGCCCTACAATGAGCAGTTCTTC. Amino acids: CASSIVFKGPYNEQFF.

In DNA form, the CDR3 reads TGTGCCAGCAGCCTAGGACTAGCGGGAGGGCCTAGGTACAATGAGCAGTTCTTC. Translated: CASSLGLAGGPRYNEQFF. The chain couples TRBV7-2 to TRBJ2-1, with 15 bases that match TRBD2. Germline CDR1 reads SGHTA; CDR2 reads FQGNSA. Losses at the gene ends were 5 bases for V and 4 bases for J; bases not matched to a gene: 9. CDR3 size: 18 residues.

This clone showed up just once. The chain is built from TRBV24-1 and TRBJ2-3; TRBD1 matches 10 bases. This CDR3 spans 18 amino acids. Germline V CDR1 and CDR2: KGHDR, SFDVKD. Germline trimming cut 4 bases from V and 1 base from J; bases unmatched to any gene: 10. Here the CDR3 reads CATSDLPGQGSGTDTQYF. The CDR3 region has the DNA TGTGCCACCAGTGACCTACCGGGACAGGGGTCAGGCACAGATACGCAGTATTTT.

The genes are TRBV3-1 (or the pseudogene TRBV3-2) and TRBJ2-7; D perhaps matches TRBD1 (5 bases). The germline CDR1 and CDR2 sequences are LGHDT and YNNKEL (reference sequence). The CDR3 length is 13 residues. Trimming left V 2 bases short and J 6 bases short, with 11 bases between. CDR3 sequence: CASSQKSGFEQYF. The CDR3 nucleotides are TGTGCCAGCAGCCAAAAATCAGGGTTCGAGCAGTACTTC.

The sample holds a few counts of this clone. The genes are TRBV5-1 and TRBJ2-3; 10 bases are shared with TRBD1. Germline CDR1 SGHRS, CDR2 YFSETQ. The CDR3 runs to 14 residues. The V segment lost 6 bases and the J segment 6 bases; nucleotides outside the gene matches: 7. Written as DNA, the CDR3 is TGCGCCAGCACCAGACAGGGGGCGTCGGATACGCAGTATTTT. As protein: CASTRQGASDTQYF.

The V call is TRBV6-6, the J call TRBJ1-3, with no clear D. The CDR3 extends over 12 amino acids. Germline V gene lookup returns CDR1 MNHNY and CDR2 SVGAGI (reference sequence). V was shortened by 5 bases and J by 4 bases, with 6 bases between the two germline ends. The CDR3 DNA reads as TGTGCCAGCAGTCCTGTGGGAAACACCATATATTTT. Encoded protein: CASSPVGNTIYF.

The rearrangement links TRBV5-1 to TRBJ1-1; D is possibly TRBD1 (5 bases). The CDR3 has 14 amino acids. Germline lookup yields CDR1 SGHRS and CDR2 YFSETQ. V shed 4 bases and J shed 1 base, with 11 bases lying between them. This CDR3 reads CASSPQGTNTEAFF. The CDR3 DNA follows: TGCGCCAGCAGCCCGCAGGGTACGAACACTGAAGCTTTCTTT.

This chain joins TRBV6-5 and TRBJ1-5; 11 bases match TRBD1. Losses at the gene ends were 6 bases for V and 1 base for J; bases not matched to a gene: 2. CDR3 length: 15 residues. Germline V lookup: CDR1 MNHEY, CDR2 SVGAGI. The CDR3 DNA reads as TGTGCCAGCAGGGGGGACAGGGGGAGCAATCAGCCCCAGCATTTT. Translation gives CASRGDRGSNQPQHF.

This clone was observed a few times. The chain employs TRBV5-1 and TRBJ2-7; 9 positions agree with TRBD1. The CDR3 spans 15 residues. Germline CDR1 is SGHRS and CDR2 is YFSETQ. V shed 0 bases, J shed 4 bases, and the junction held 5 bases outside the gene matches. CDR3 nucleotides: TGCGCCAGCAGCTTGGAGGGACAGGGAGGATACGAGCAGTACTTC. Residues: CASSLEGQGGYEQYF.

The chain couples TRBV3-1 (or the pseudogene TRBV3-2) to TRBJ2-1, with 9 bases that match TRBD2. CDR1 LGHDT and CDR2 YNNKEL come from the germline V gene (reference sequence). Losses at the gene ends were 0 bases for V and 5 bases for J; bases not matched to a gene: 8. This CDR3 has 17 amino acids. CDR3 in DNA: TGTGCCAGCAGCCAAGAGCGGGAGGGCCCCTTACACAATGAGCAGTTCTTC. This translates into CASSQEREGPLHNEQFF.

The chain recombines TRBV18 with TRBJ2-7, with D hard to call. CDR3 size: 13 residues. The V end was cut by 1 base, the J end by 2 bases, with 6 bases between. Germline loops: CDR1 KGHSH, CDR2 LQKENI. CDR3: CASSPRVAYEQYF. CDR3 DNA sequence: TGTGCCAGCTCACCACGAGTGGCCTACGAGCAGTACTTC. The full variable domain, its missing parts supplied by reference TRBV18 and TRBJ2-7, is NAGVMQNPRHLVRRRGQEARLRCSPMKGHSHVYWYRQLPEEGLKFMVYLQKENIIDESGMPKERFSAEFPKEGPSILRIQQVVRGDSAAYFCASSPRVAYEQYFGPGTRLTVT.

A single count supports this clone. The chain uses TRBV6-5 and TRBJ2-2; D is unresolved. The CDR3 is 16 residues long. Germline V gene lookup returns CDR1 MNHEY and CDR2 SVGAGI. V lost 0 bases and J lost 1, with 9 bases in between. The CDR3 sequence is CASSYSSSRNTGELFF. CDR3 sequence (DNA): TGTGCCAGCAGTTACTCGTCATCGAGGAACACCGGGGAGCTGTTTTTT.

This clone has a single count. The rearrangement joins TRBV6-5 to TRBJ1-6; 8 bases fit TRBD1. Losses at the gene ends were 2 bases for V and 7 bases for J; bases not matched to a gene: 1. The CDR3 has 14 amino acids. Germline-derived CDR1 and CDR2 are MNHEY and SVGAGI. The CDR3, as DNA: TGTGCCAGCAGTTACCAGGGGGCAAATTCACCCCTCCACTTT. This gives the protein CASSYQGANSPLHF.

V usage is TRBV5-4 and J usage is TRBJ1-6, with D perhaps TRBD1 (5 bases). The V gene lost 1 base and the J gene lost 10 bases, with 15 bases spanning the gap. Germline V lookup: CDR1 SGHNT, CDR2 YYREEE (reference sequence). This CDR3 comprises 15 residues. CDR3 DNA: TGTGCCAGCAGCTTGTTAGGGGTAGCGGGGTCACCCCTCCACTTT. Amino acid sequence: CASSLLGVAGSPLHF.

J is TRBJ2-2 and V is TRBV5-1, with 8 nucleotides matching TRBD2. CDR3 length: 16 residues. In germline, CDR1 is SGHRS, CDR2 YFSETQ. V lost 7 bases to trimming and J lost 1 base; unmatched junction nucleotides: 9. CDR3 sequence: CASQIWLAGNTGELFF. The CDR3, as DNA: TGCGCCAGCCAGATATGGCTAGCGGGGAACACCGGGGAGCTGTTTTTT. The full variable domain, completed using reference TRBV5-1 and TRBJ2-2, is KAGVTQTPRYLIKTRGQQVTLSCSPISGHRSVSWYQQTPGQGLQFLFEYFSETQRNKGNFPGRFSGRQFSNSRSEMNVSTLELGDSALYLCASQIWLAGNTGELFFGEGSRLTVL.

This chain links TRBV4-3 with TRBJ1-2; D is unresolved. Germline V gives CDR1 LGHNA, CDR2 YSLEER. With 0 bases removed from V and 3 bases from J, the gap between germline ends came to 17 bases. This CDR3 region has 17 residues. The chain's CDR3 is CASSQDAFGPGDYGYTF. For the CDR3, the DNA is TGCGCCAGCAGCCAAGATGCGTTCGGACCCGGGGACTATGGCTACACCTTC.

The rearrangement links TRBV27 to TRBJ1-4; no reliable D call. V was cut by 8 bases and J by 8 bases, with 12 bases left in between. The CDR3 length is 12 residues. Germline V lookup: CDR1 MNHEY, CDR2 SMNVEV (reference sequence). CDR3 nucleotides: TGTGCCAGCGGCCTGGCTCCAGAAAAACTGTTTTTT. It encodes CASGLAPEKLFF. The full variable domain, with the rest looked up from reference TRBV27 and TRBJ1-4, is EAQVTQNPRYLITVTGKKLTVTCSQNMNHEYMSWYRQDPGLGLRQIYYSMNVEVTDKGDVPEGYKVSRKEKRNFPLILESPSPNQTSLYFCASGLAPEKLFFGSGTQLSVL.

This clone has a handful of counts. V is TRBV28 and J is TRBJ1-5; 7 bases are shared with TRBD1. The CDR3 has 17 residues. V trimming: 2 bases; J trimming: 4 bases; junction bases outside the gene matches: 11. The germline V gene encodes CDR1 MDHEN and CDR2 SYDVKM. CDR3 sequence reads: CASSLGAHGQANQPQHF. The CDR3 DNA follows: TGTGCCAGCAGTTTAGGTGCCCACGGACAGGCAAATCAGCCCCAGCATTTT.

This chain's CDR3 is CASNYPEAIDRELFF. CDR3 DNA: TGTGCCAGCAACTATCCAGAGGCCATCGACCGGGAGCTGTTTTTT. The J gene is TRBJ2-2, the V gene TRBV5-5, with no clear D. This CDR3 is 15 amino acids long. Trimming took off 6 bases at V and 9 bases at J, with 21 bases between the two ends. The germline CDR1 and CDR2 sequences are SGHKS and YYEKEE (reference sequence).

As DNA, the CDR3 is TGTGCCAGCAGTTACTCGAGTGGACATAACAATCAGCCCCAGCATTTT. Its translation is CASSYSSGHNNQPQHF. The chain joins TRBV6-5 to TRBJ1-5; maybe TRBD1 (5 bases). The CDR3 is made up of 16 amino acids. Trimming took 0 bases from V and 3 from J, leaving 12 bases between them. The V gene's germline CDR1 is MNHEY and CDR2 SVGAGI.

The CDR3 coding sequence is TGTGCCAGCCGTACTAGCGGCATGAACACCGGGGAGCTGTTTTTT. Its protein is CASRTSGMNTGELFF. V and J are TRBV27 and TRBJ2-2; 8 nucleotides match TRBD2. With 8 bases clipped from V and 1 base from J, the junction kept 6 bases outside the gene matches. This CDR3 region has 15 residues. The germline V gene has CDR1 MNHEY and CDR2 SMNVEV (reference sequence).

The chain combines TRBV6-1 with TRBJ1-1; D remains unclear. The germline CDR1 and CDR2 sequences are MNHNS and SASEGT. The CDR3 is 14 residues long. V lost 2 bases and J lost 3, with 10 bases in between. The CDR3 region is CASSELQFYTEAFF. The CDR3 bases are TGTGCCAGCAGTGAACTACAGTTTTACACTGAAGCTTTCTTT.

This clone showed up just a few times. V usage is TRBV10-3 and J usage is TRBJ1-5, with 8 bases lining up with TRBD1. CDR1 and CDR2 (germline): ENHRY, SYGVKD. CDR3 length: 12 residues. The CDR3 bases are TGTCCCGGACAGGGTGCCAATCAGCCCCAGCATTTT. Its protein product is CPGQGANQPQHF.

This sequence joins TRBV9 and TRBJ2-2; weak D call: TRBD1 (6 bases). Germline CDR1 is SGDLS and CDR2 is YYNGEE. The CDR3 sequence is 16 residues long. V was clipped by 1 base and J by 0 bases, with 10 bases between them. The CDR3 coding sequence is TGTGCCAGCAGCGTAAACAGGGCCGCGAACACCGGGGAGCTGTTTTTT. Its protein is CASSVNRAANTGELFF.